The 25 T cell receptor beta chains listed next were all sequenced from one sample in a study of T cells in localized non-small cell lung cancer. The data were produced by immunoSEQ multiplex PCR, yet TCRdb's version contains in-frame clones alone and is incomplete. This table holds around 80,000 clones, 80% found once. The sample consisted of PBMCs, taken before any cancer treatment. These receptors originate from a man between 40 and 70 years old with stage II squamous cell lung carcinoma.

The chain combines TRBV19 with TRBJ2-1; 11 nucleotides line up with TRBD2. The germline CDR1 and CDR2 sequences are LNHDA and SQIVND (reference sequence). The CDR3 length is 15 residues. J gave up 3 bases and V 5 bases, and 3 bases lay outside the gene matches. As DNA, the CDR3 is TGTGCCAGTAGTTTAGCGGGAGGGCTCTACAATGAGCAGTTCTTC. This encodes CASSLAGGLYNEQFF. Full variable domain (outside the CDR3, taken from reference TRBV19 and TRBJ2-1): DGGITQSPKYLFRKEGQNVTLSCEQNLNHDAMYWYRQDPGQGLRLIYYSQIVNDFQKGDIAEGYSVSREKKESFPLTVTSAQKNPTAFYLCASSLAGGLYNEQFFGPGTRLTVL.

This clone was seen only once. V gene TRBV4-1 combines with J gene TRBJ2-1, with 8 bases fitting TRBD2. Germline loops: CDR1 MGHRA, CDR2 YSYEKL. The CDR3 spans 16 residues. V shed 7 bases and J 7 bases; nucleotides not matched to a gene: 15. CDR3 in DNA: TGCGCCAGCACGCGCGAGGGAGCGGGGGACCGGAATGAGCAGTTCTTC. Residues: CASTREGAGDRNEQFF.

The V gene is TRBV7-2, the J gene TRBJ2-1; a weak D match, TRBD2 (6 bases). The germline CDR1 and CDR2 sequences are SGHTA and FQGNSA. This CDR3 contains 14 residues. V lost 3 bases and J lost 9, with 15 bases in between. The CDR3 nucleotides read TGTGCCAGCAGCTTGTATTGGGACTCTCTTGAGCAGTTCTTC. This sequence encodes CASSLYWDSLEQFF.

This chain's CDR3 is CASSSSGQVSQERGYTF. In DNA form, the CDR3 reads TGCGCCAGCAGCTCATCGGGACAGGTGTCCCAGGAAAGAGGCTACACCTTC. The J gene is TRBJ1-2, the V gene TRBV5-1; TRBD1 agrees at 8 bases. CDR3 length: 17 residues. Germline V CDR1 and CDR2: SGHRS, YFSETQ. With 3 bases clipped from V and 8 bases from J, the junction kept 18 bases outside the gene matches.

This clone was recorded once. The chain joins TRBV4-1 to TRBJ1-4; a weak D match, TRBD1 (5 bases). V lost 0 bases to trimming and J lost 1 base, with 9 bases between them. This CDR3 region has 16 residues. Per the germline V gene, CDR1 is MGHRA and CDR2 is YSYEKL. The CDR3 loop reads CASSQDRDLTNEKLFF. As DNA, the CDR3 is TGCGCCAGCAGCCAAGACAGGGATCTAACTAATGAAAAACTGTTTTTT.

The chain carries TRBV2 and TRBJ2-1, with TRBD1 matching 10 bases. The CDR3 runs to 13 residues. J gave up 14 bases and V 7 bases, and 11 bases lay outside the gene matches. Germline V CDR1 and CDR2: SNHLY, FYNNEI. This chain's CDR3 is CASTTLTGGEEFF. The CDR3 region has the DNA TGTGCCAGCACCACCCTGACAGGGGGCGAAGAGTTCTTC.

The chain uses TRBV11-3 and TRBJ2-3, with a possible D match to TRBD1 (6 bases). This CDR3 is built from 16 residues. V lost 1 base to trimming and J lost 5 bases, with 16 bases between them. Germline values: CDR1 SGHNT, CDR2 YENEEA. The CDR3 coding sequence is TGTGCCAGCAGCTTAGGGGGGCCTGGGGCGGGAGATACGCAGTATTTT. Protein product: CASSLGGPGAGDTQYF.

The rearrangement joins TRBV7-9 to TRBJ2-1; 8 bases fit TRBD2. The CDR3 has 18 amino acids. Germline V gives CDR1 SEHNR, CDR2 FQNEAQ (reference sequence). The J segment lost 0 bases and the V segment lost 4 bases, leaving 11 bases of the junction unmatched. CDR3 in DNA: TGTGCCAGCAGCTCCCACTTCACTAGCGGAGCCTCCTACAATGAGCAGTTCTTC. Its translation is CASSSHFTSGASYNEQFF.

This clone was counted a single time. J is TRBJ2-1 and V is TRBV9; D is uncertain. Trimming shortened V by 3 bases and J by 0 bases, and 7 bases separated the two germline ends. Germline CDR1 SGDLS, CDR2 YYNGEE. The CDR3 has 14 residues. CDR3 loop: CASSAGRSYNEQFF. CDR3 coding DNA: TGTGCCAGCAGCGCGGGCCGCTCCTACAATGAGCAGTTCTTC. The full variable domain, rest sourced from reference TRBV9 and TRBJ2-1, is DSGVTQTPKHLITATGQRVTLRCSPRSGDLSVYWYQQSLDQGLQFLIQYYNGEERAKGNILERFSAQQFPDLHSELNLSSLELGDSALYFCASSAGRSYNEQFFGPGTRLTVL.

The V call is TRBV5-1, the J call TRBJ2-1, with D perhaps TRBD1 (5 bases). The V end was cut by 2 bases, the J end by 6 bases, with 9 bases between. The CDR3 is 13 residues long. CDR1 SGHRS and CDR2 YFSETQ come from the germline V gene. The CDR3 nucleotides are TGCGCCAGCAGCTTAGACAGCCCCAATGAGCAGTTCTTC. The encoded protein is CASSLDSPNEQFF.

The chain carries TRBV19 and TRBJ1-4; D gene ambiguous. Trimming cost V 3 bases and J 1 base, with 9 bases left between them. The CDR3 covers 15 residues. CDR1 and CDR2 from the germline V gene are LNHDA and SQIVND (reference sequence). The CDR3 region has the DNA TGTGCCAGTAGTATCCCCGTCGGAACTAATGAAAAACTGTTTTTT. It encodes CASSIPVGTNEKLFF.

This rearrangement joins TRBV7-9 to TRBJ2-5; TRBD2 is a possible D gene (7 bases). Trimming left V 5 bases short and J 5 bases short, with 15 bases between. This CDR3 comprises 14 residues. The V gene's germline CDR1 is SEHNR and CDR2 FQNEAQ (reference sequence). CDR3 amino acids: CASSPTGGRETQYF. The DNA of the CDR3 is TGTGCCAGCAGCCCGACCGGGGGGCGGGAGACCCAGTACTTC.

The chain links TRBV6-5 to TRBJ1-3, with D hard to call. The CDR3 loop spans 15 amino acids. The germline V gene has CDR1 MNHEY and CDR2 SVGAGI. Trimming removed 4 bases at V and 4 bases at J, with 14 bases between. This CDR3 is CASSSARVAGNTIYF. Written as DNA, the CDR3 is TGTGCCAGCAGTTCCGCCCGGGTTGCAGGAAACACCATATATTTT.

This chain uses TRBV4-2 with TRBJ2-7; 10 nucleotides match TRBD2. The germline V gene encodes CDR1 LGHNA and CDR2 YNFKEQ. This CDR3 has 16 amino acids. V shed 4 bases and J 5 bases; nucleotides not matched to a gene: 11. DNA for the CDR3: TGTGCCAGCAGCCCCGCGGCTAGCGGGAGTGTTGACGAGCAGTACTTC. Its protein product is CASSPAASGSVDEQYF.

The chain joins TRBV7-2 to TRBJ2-5; the D gene is possibly TRBD2 (6 bases). Trimming took off 5 bases at V and 1 base at J, with 11 bases between the two ends. Germline V lookup: CDR1 SGHTA, CDR2 FQGNSA. The CDR3 is made up of 14 amino acids. This chain's CDR3 is CASSPRGAQETQYF. CDR3 coding DNA: TGTGCCAGCAGCCCACGCGGGGCCCAAGAGACCCAGTACTTC.

This clone occurred a few times. The chain recombines TRBV2 with TRBJ1-5; 9 bases are shared with TRBD1. Unmatched junction bases numbered 9, after V lost 6 bases and J lost 6 bases. The CDR3 covers 15 residues. Germline values: CDR1 SNHLY, CDR2 FYNNEI. The CDR3 loop is CASSSDRGGFQPQHF. The CDR3 nucleotides are TGTGCCAGCAGCTCGGACAGGGGAGGATTTCAGCCCCAGCATTTT.

The count of this clone is one. The V and J genes are TRBV11-2 and TRBJ1-2, with a possible D match to TRBD1 (6 bases). Per the germline V gene, CDR1 is SGHAT and CDR2 is FQNNGV. The germline V and J ends were trimmed by 4 bases and 2 bases, with 8 bases remaining between them. CDR3 length equals 13 residues. CDR3 DNA sequence: TGTGCCAGCAGCTCCACAGGGAACTATGGCTACACCTTC. Residues: CASSSTGNYGYTF.

The chain recombines TRBV19 with TRBJ2-7; 10 bases fit TRBD2. In germline, CDR1 is LNHDA, CDR2 SQIVND (reference sequence). The ends lost 5 bases at V and 7 bases at J; junction bases unmatched: 11. This CDR3 is built from 15 residues. The CDR3 sequence: CASSESGRAMGEQYF. CDR3 nucleotide sequence: TGTGCCAGTAGTGAGAGCGGGAGGGCTATGGGAGAGCAGTACTTC.

The gene calls are TRBV9 and TRBJ1-5; possible D gene TRBD1, 6 bases. V was shortened by 3 bases and J by 4 bases, with 8 bases between the two germline ends. The CDR3 totals 13 residues. CDR1 and CDR2 (germline): SGDLS, YYNGEE. CDR3 loop: CASSARGNQPQHF. The CDR3, as DNA: TGTGCCAGCAGCGCCAGGGGTAATCAGCCCCAGCATTTT.

The CDR3, as DNA: TGTGCCAGCTCACGCGTGGGTACCTCCTACAATGAGCAGTTCTTC. Protein: CASSRVGTSYNEQFF. The chain combines TRBV18 with TRBJ2-1; no clear D gene. The ends were cut back, 4 bases at V and 0 bases at J, with 10 bases in the middle. The CDR3 has 15 amino acids. CDR1 and CDR2 from the germline V gene are KGHSH and LQKENI.

The chain combines TRBV11-1 with TRBJ2-7; either TRBD1 or TRBD2 may fit D (5 bases each). Trimming cost V 4 bases and J 4 bases, with 11 bases left between them. The germline gives CDR1 SGHAT, CDR2 FQDESV (reference sequence). The length of the CDR3 is 13 residues. DNA for the CDR3: TGTGCCAGCAGCTGGGGACGCACTTACGAGCAGTACTTC. Its translation: CASSWGRTYEQYF.

This clone showed up just a few times. V and J are TRBV5-1 and TRBJ1-1; maybe TRBD1 (6 bases). The germline V gene has CDR1 SGHRS and CDR2 YFSETQ. V dropped 3 bases and J dropped 4 bases, with 10 bases sitting between them. The CDR3 consists of 13 residues. The CDR3 sequence is CASSSRGITEAFF. The DNA for the CDR3 is TGCGCCAGCAGCTCAAGGGGGATCACTGAAGCTTTCTTT.

This clone was detected only once. The J gene is TRBJ1-2, the V gene TRBV28; 9 bases fit TRBD1. The CDR3 sequence is 15 residues long. Germline V gives CDR1 MDHEN, CDR2 SYDVKM. Trimming at V came to 6 bases and at J to 5 bases, leaving 10 bases not matched to a gene. For the CDR3, the DNA is TGTGCCAGCAGGCCTTCTTTACAGGGGGCATATGGCTACACCTTC. Translating gives CASRPSLQGAYGYTF.

This rearrangement joins TRBV5-8 to TRBJ1-5; possible D gene TRBD1, 5 bases. Germline V gene sequence: CDR1 SGHTS, CDR2 YDEGEE. The CDR3 length is 13 residues. Between the trimmed V and J ends, which lost 5 bases and 7 bases, there was a span of 13 bases. The CDR3 loop reads CASSTSRVQPQHF. CDR3 bases: TGTGCCAGCAGTACGAGCAGGGTACAGCCCCAGCATTTT.

This clone appeared a single time. DNA of the CDR3: TGCGCCAGCAGCTCGTCGACCGGGACAGGCTACAATGAGCAGTTCTTC. Translated, it gives CASSSSTGTGYNEQFF. The chain uses TRBV5-1 and TRBJ2-1; 8 nucleotides align to TRBD1. The ends lost 3 bases at V and 3 bases at J; junction bases unmatched: 8. Germline lookup yields CDR1 SGHRS and CDR2 YFSETQ. The CDR3 spans 16 residues.